This note documents a single T cell receptor (beta chain) sequence. Its antigen target is currently unknown. The record has no base qualities; no much larger clone is one base away. The junction shows trimming of 3 bases on V and 3 bases on J, plus 15 bases between the germline ends. The CDR1 and CDR2 encoded by the germline V gene are SGDLS and YYNGEE. From its cysteine to its phenylalanine, the CDR3 spans 15 amino acids. Only CDR3 DNA remains: 45 bases, in frame from the first base. Sample time point, as interpreted from the label and publication: week 23, last vaccination. Each vaccine dose was 300 ug of a 20-mer mutant IDH1 peptide in Montanide, given subcutaneously with topical imiquimod. All donors had newly diagnosed IDH1-mutant astrocytomas of WHO grade 3 or 4 that showed loss of nuclear ATRX. The samples were drawn from NOA16, a multicentre, single-arm, open-label phase I trial in Germany that tested a mutant IDH1 peptide vaccine in humans for the first time. The DNeasy Blood and Tissue Kit was used to extract genomic DNA from EDTA blood for TCRB sequencing.

These data originate in a study of a mutant IDH1 vaccine in newly diagnosed glioma (dated by TCRdb to about 2021). Some background on the complete study: Patients received eight vaccinations in weeks 1, 3, 5, 7, 11, 15, 19 and 23, corresponding to visits V03 through V10. Prior to enrollment, standard therapy consisting of radiotherapy alone, temozolomide alone, or radiochemotherapy with temozolomide had been administered to patients, with the combination being received by most patients. Longitudinal TCRB deep sequencing was performed for roughly 24 treated patients wherever samples were available for exploratory analyses. In the chemotherapy-containing groups, vaccination started alongside temozolomide cycles, whereas in patients who had radiotherapy alone it started 4-6 weeks after radiotherapy. Peripheral blood samples were drawn at six visits, namely V03 (baseline), V05, V07, V10, V12 and V13. Of the roughly 32 patients who were treated, 62.5% were male and around 40% were female, and the mean age was roughly 40 years. Broad study findings and their caveats: Selection of PBMC samples for TCRB deep sequencing was based on availability. According to the authors, sample limitations meant that analyses of patient blood samples could not be reproduced. Immune responses induced by the vaccine were seen in over 90% of patients across multiple MHC alleles. Pseudoprogression seemed to be unrelated to changes in the top peripheral T cell clonotypes found by TCRB sequencing.

The method behind the library was the immunoSEQ multiplex PCR assay. Rearranged TCR beta chain sequences were amplified using the hsTCRB Kit according to the manufacturer's protocol. TCRB libraries were sequenced on an Illumina MiSeq. In the authors' own workflow: Demultiplexing, trimming and gene mapping were performed with the kit vendor's proprietary platform. This is the immuneACCESS table as TCRdb keeps it, with only in-frame sequences that have V and J called. A part of the clones is gone; compared with another copy, unresolved V genes explain less than half, and the rest is unexplained. That table is the source of V, J and clone size, and D and trimming were worked out from the DNA. The sample has 40,000 to 50,000 clones on record, about 79% of them singletons. The ten top clones hold 6.3% of the sample.

This clonotype originated in a woman in her thirties or forties with glioma. Some clones in this sample may be carry-over from other donors' samples. Sequencing used PBMCs, obtained from a glioma patient whose treatment included an IDH1 peptide vaccine. The V gene is TRBV9 and the J gene is TRBJ1-2; TRBD1 might be the D gene, on 5 matching bases. CDR3 loop: CASSALTQGYYGYTF. The DNA sequence is given as TGTGCCAGCAGCGCCCTCACTCAGGGCTACTATGGCTACACCTTC.